The next 11 T cell receptor beta chains were all read from a single sample in a study of cytomegalovirus exposure and HLA in healthy donors. Vbeta (60) and Jbeta (13) primers were used in the PCR. Produced via immunoSEQ multiplex PCR; TCRdb's table is partial and in-frame only. The data hold 150,000 or so clones, with around 10% observed a single time. Sequenced: PBMCs. These receptors originate from a man between 45 and 60 years old in good health and CMV-seronegative.

This clone was picked up a small number of times. This chain links TRBV14 with TRBJ2-3; 8 bases fit TRBD1. In germline, CDR1 is SGHDN, CDR2 FVKESK. This CDR3 comprises 15 residues. V lost 4 bases and J lost 3; bases outside the gene matches: 6. The CDR3 loop reads CASSLSRGRTDTQYF. In DNA form, the CDR3 reads TGTGCCAGCAGCCTAAGCAGGGGGCGGACAGATACGCAGTATTTT.

This rearrangement joins TRBV19 to TRBJ1-5; no clear D. CDR3 size: 15 residues. Germline V CDR1 and CDR2: LNHDA, SQIVND (reference sequence). Between the trimmed V and J ends, which lost 1 base and 5 bases, there was a span of 12 bases. The chain's CDR3 is CASSIVSPGHQPQHF. In DNA, the CDR3 is TGTGCCAGTAGTATAGTATCTCCGGGTCATCAGCCCCAGCATTTT.

This clone was recorded a few times. The sample carries other DNA sequences with the same CDR3. The chain carries TRBV7-8 and TRBJ1-1; 7 bases agree with TRBD1. V trimming: 5 bases; J trimming: 2 bases; junction bases outside the gene matches: 5. Germline CDR1 is SGHVS and CDR2 is FQNEAQ. The CDR3 is 14 residues long. CDR3 coding DNA: TGTGCCAGCAGCGTCAACAGGGGAAACACTGAAGCTTTCTTT. Its protein is CASSVNRGNTEAFF.

The chain employs TRBV5-6 and TRBJ1-3; D uncertain. CDR1 and CDR2 (germline): SGHDT, YYEEEE. This CDR3 region has 13 residues. Between the trimmed V and J ends, which lost 3 bases and 0 bases, there was a span of 4 bases. The CDR3 reads CASSSSSGNTIYF. The CDR3 coding sequence is TGTGCCAGCAGCTCTAGCTCTGGAAACACCATATATTTT.

The chain recombines TRBV9 with TRBJ1-2; TRBD1 might be the D (5 bases). In germline, CDR1 is SGDLS, CDR2 YYNGEE. The CDR3 spans 12 residues. The germline V and J ends were trimmed by 0 bases and 13 bases, with 13 bases remaining between them. CDR3 coding DNA: TGTGCCAGCAGCGTAGCTACGGGGGTCGTCACCTTC. Translating it yields CASSVATGVVTF.

This clone was seen a few times. The CDR3 DNA follows: TGTGCCAGCAGTTTTAACAGGGGGAATCAGCCCCAGCATTTT. It encodes CASSFNRGNQPQHF. V is TRBV28 and J is TRBJ1-5, with TRBD1 matching 8 bases. The junction had 2 bases not matched to a gene; V was cut back by 3 bases and J by 4 bases. CDR3 length: 14 amino acids. Germline CDR1 and CDR2: MDHEN and SYDVKM.

This clone was seen only a few times. The chain uses TRBV19 and TRBJ2-3; 7 positions agree with TRBD2. Germline-derived CDR1 and CDR2 are LNHDA and SQIVND (reference sequence). CDR3 length equals 15 residues. Germline trimming cut 5 bases from V and 10 bases from J; bases unmatched to any gene: 15. The CDR3 loop is CASSLSGAPTGAQYF. Written as DNA, the CDR3 is TGTGCCAGTAGTCTGAGCGGGGCTCCAACCGGGGCGCAGTATTTT.

The CDR3 DNA reads as TGCGCCAGCAGCTTGCGGACAGGACAGGGTTTGGGTGAAAAACTGTTTTTT. Translation: CASSLRTGQGLGEKLFF. This chain joins TRBV5-1 and TRBJ1-4, with 8 bases fitting TRBD1. Per the germline V gene, CDR1 is SGHRS and CDR2 is YFSETQ. The ends lost 1 base at V and 7 bases at J; junction bases unmatched: 12. The CDR3 is made up of 17 amino acids.

The J gene is TRBJ1-3, the V gene TRBV29-1; TRBD1 matches 12 bases. V lost 6 bases and J lost 7; bases outside the gene matches: 7. The CDR3 runs 14 residues. Germline V gene data show CDR1 as SQVTM and CDR2 as ANQGSEA. CDR3 sequence reads: CSVPGTGGGNTIYF. The CDR3 DNA sequence: TGCAGCGTCCCCGGGACAGGGGGCGGGAACACCATATATTTT.

The chain carries TRBV5-1 and TRBJ2-7; TRBD2 aligns across 9 bases. This CDR3 contains 13 residues. Germline values: CDR1 SGHRS, CDR2 YFSETQ. V lost 7 bases, J lost 2 bases, and 4 bases stayed unmatched. The CDR3, as DNA: TGCGCCAGCCGACTAGCGGAGACCTACGAGCAGTACTTC. Its protein is CASRLAETYEQYF.

This clone came up a few times. V is TRBV28 and J is TRBJ2-7; D might be TRBD2 (6 bases). V dropped 4 bases and J dropped 6 bases, with 10 bases sitting between them. The CDR3 is made up of 12 amino acids. CDR1 MDHEN and CDR2 SYDVKM come from the germline V gene. The CDR3 nucleotides are TGTGCCAGCAGTTCCCAGGGACTCGAGCAGTACTTC. The encoded protein is CASSSQGLEQYF.